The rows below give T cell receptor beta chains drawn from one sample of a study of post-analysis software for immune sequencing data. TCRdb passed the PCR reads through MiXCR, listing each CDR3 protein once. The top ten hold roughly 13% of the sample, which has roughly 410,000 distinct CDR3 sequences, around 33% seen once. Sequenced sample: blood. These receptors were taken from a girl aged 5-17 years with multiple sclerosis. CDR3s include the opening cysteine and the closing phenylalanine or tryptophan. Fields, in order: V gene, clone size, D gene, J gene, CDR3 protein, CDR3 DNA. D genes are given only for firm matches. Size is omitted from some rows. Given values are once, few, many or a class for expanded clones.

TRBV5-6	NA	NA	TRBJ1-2	CASSFGGRDGYTF	TGTGCCAGCAGCTTCGGAGGAAGGGATGGCTACACCTTC
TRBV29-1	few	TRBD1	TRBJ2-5	CSVYGTGDDTQYF	TGCAGCGTTTACGGGACAGGCGATGATACCCAGTACTTC
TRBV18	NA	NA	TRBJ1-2	CASSPNRAEANYGYTF	TGTGCCAGCTCACCGAACAGGGCCGAGGCTAACTATGGCTACACCTTC
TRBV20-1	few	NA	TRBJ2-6	CSAIDILRTNVLTF	TGCAGTGCTATCGACATACTCCGGACCAACGTCCTGACTTTC
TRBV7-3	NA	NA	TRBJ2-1	CASSLNQGNNEQFF	TGTGCCAGCAGCTTAAATCAGGGGAACAATGAGCAGTTCTTC
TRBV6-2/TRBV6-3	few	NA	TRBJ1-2	CASTHSNYGYTF	TGTGCCAGCACCCACAGTAACTATGGCTACACCTTC
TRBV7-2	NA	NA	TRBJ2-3	CASSKRGGDTDTQYF	TGTGCCAGCAGCAAAAGGGGCGGGGACACAGATACGCAGTATTTT
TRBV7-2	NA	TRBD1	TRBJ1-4	CASSLATYPGTGDNEKLFF	TGTGCCAGCAGCTTAGCCACTTACCCCGGGACAGGGGATAATGAAAAACTGTTTTTT
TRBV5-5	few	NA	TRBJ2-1	CASSFRNSVYNEQFF	TGTGCCAGCAGCTTTAGGAACAGTGTCTACAATGAGCAGTTCTTC
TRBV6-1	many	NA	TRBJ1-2	CASSDRIRYGYTF	TGTGCCAGCAGCGACAGGATCCGCTATGGCTACACCTTC
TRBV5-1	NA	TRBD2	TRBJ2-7	CASNGLAGGTYEQYF	TGCGCCAGCAACGGACTAGCGGGGGGCACTTACGAGCAGTACTTC
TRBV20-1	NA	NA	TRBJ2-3	CSTSRPSPTDTQYF	TGCAGTACTAGTAGACCTTCTCCCACAGATACGCAGTATTTT
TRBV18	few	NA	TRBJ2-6	CASSPRKRSSGANVLTF	TGTGCCAGCTCACCACGAAAAAGGTCCTCTGGGGCCAACGTCCTGACTTTC
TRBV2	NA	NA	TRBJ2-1	CAGSLPPGDPYNEQFF	TGTGCCGGCTCCCTCCCTCCAGGGGACCCCTACAATGAGCAGTTCTTC
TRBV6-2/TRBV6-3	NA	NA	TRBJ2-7	CASSYQGTRGTYEQYF	TGTGCCAGCAGTTACCAGGGGACAAGGGGGACGTACGAGCAGTACTTC
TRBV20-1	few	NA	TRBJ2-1	CSARTADTKRYNEQFF	TGCAGTGCTAGAACGGCGGACACCAAACGTTACAATGAGCAGTTCTTC
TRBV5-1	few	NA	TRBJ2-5	CASSPRGRGEETQYF	TGCGCCAGCAGCCCAAGAGGGCGGGGTGAGGAGACCCAGTACTTC
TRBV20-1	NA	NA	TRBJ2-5	CSARERGEGPETQYF	TGCAGTGCTAGAGAGCGTGGGGAAGGGCCAGAGACCCAGTACTTC
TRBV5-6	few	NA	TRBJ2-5	CASRPVGLQETQYF	TGTGCCAGCAGGCCGGTGGGACTGCAAGAGACCCAGTACTTC
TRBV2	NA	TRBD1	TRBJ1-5	CASRDRVSNQPQHF	TGTGCCAGTCGGGACAGGGTTAGCAATCAGCCCCAGCATTTT
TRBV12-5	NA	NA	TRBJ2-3	CASGLVSGTSTDTQYF	TGTGCTAGTGGTTTGGTAAGCGGAACTAGCACAGATACGCAGTATTTT
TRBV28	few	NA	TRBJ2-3	CASSLVQGGTDTQYF	TGTGCCAGCAGTTTGGTCCAGGGTGGCACAGATACGCAGTATTTT